The 14 T cell receptor beta chains in this list originate from one sample, sequenced in a study of beta chain features in type 1 diabetes. Study results and caveats: Among all four CD4+ subsets, Type 1 diabetes patients had TCRB CDR3s that were moderately but significantly shorter.

Sequencing targeted expressed TCRB transcripts, as all isolated RNA had been reverse transcribed. The assay was immunoSEQ multiplex PCR, and TCRdb's table has in-frame clones only and misses some. The repertoire consists of 600,000 to 750,000 clones, with 9.5% to 15% occurring once and the leading ten covering more than 0.1%. For these TCRs, the target antigens are not known. Sequences were obtained from naive CD4+ T cells from blood. These receptors all come from a man aged 30 to 39 with type 1 diabetes.

V and J are TRBV4-1 and TRBJ1-2, with TRBD1 identical over 8 bases. The CDR3 length is 13 residues. Losses at the gene ends were 4 bases for V and 8 bases for J; bases not matched to a gene: 6. Germline loops: CDR1 MGHRA, CDR2 YSYEKL. CDR3 loop: CASSPTGAEGYTF. Written as DNA, the CDR3 is TGCGCCAGCAGCCCGACAGGGGCGGAGGGCTACACCTTC.

The chain uses TRBV5-1 and TRBJ2-7; 7 bases match TRBD1. The length of the CDR3 is 15 residues. J was trimmed by 5 bases and V by 2 bases; bases with no gene match: 10. Germline V gene lookup returns CDR1 SGHRS and CDR2 YFSETQ. CDR3 DNA sequence: TGCGCCAGCAGCTTAGGGGGCCCGGTCCGTGACGAGCAGTACTTC. This sequence encodes CASSLGGPVRDEQYF.

This clone came up a few times. The rearrangement links TRBV5-1 to TRBJ2-6, with 8 bases lining up with TRBD1. Germline V lookup: CDR1 SGHRS, CDR2 YFSETQ. The CDR3 has 19 residues. V dropped 3 bases and J dropped 1; count of bases not matched to a gene: 12. CDR3 region: CASSSFPRDRSSGANVLTF. The CDR3 nucleotides are TGCGCCAGCAGCTCCTTCCCTCGGGACAGGAGTTCTGGGGCCAACGTCCTGACTTTC.

The chain joins TRBV7-2 to TRBJ2-7, with D uncertain. Germline V gene data show CDR1 as SGHTA and CDR2 as FQGNSA. The V and J ends lost 5 bases and 3 bases respectively, with 14 bases between them. CDR3 size: 14 residues. The CDR3 loop reads CASSVPLSRYEQYF. The CDR3 region has the DNA TGTGCCAGCAGCGTCCCCTTATCGCGCTACGAGCAGTACTTC.

The chain's CDR3 is CASSVEGEGYEQYF. As DNA, the CDR3 is TGTGCCAGCAGCGTAGAGGGGGAGGGTTACGAGCAGTACTTC. The chain links TRBV9 to TRBJ2-7; tentative D call: TRBD2 (7 bases). Germline V gene lookup returns CDR1 SGDLS and CDR2 YYNGEE. The CDR3 spans 14 residues. Trimming took off 0 bases at V and 4 bases at J, with 11 bases between the two ends.

This rearrangement joins TRBV4-1 to TRBJ2-6; TRBD1 matches at 7 bases. CDR1 is MGHRA, CDR2 YSYEKL, per germline. This CDR3 is built from 18 residues. The J segment lost 1 base and the V segment lost 5 bases, leaving 11 bases of the junction unmatched. The CDR3 bases are TGCGCCAGCAGCAATGGACAGGCCGATGTTTCTGGGGCCAACGTCCTGACTTTC. Amino acids: CASSNGQADVSGANVLTF.

The chain carries TRBV9 and TRBJ1-3; no clear D gene. Trimming took 6 bases from V and 0 from J, leaving 7 bases between them. This CDR3 comprises 13 residues. In germline, CDR1 is SGDLS, CDR2 YYNGEE. This chain's CDR3 is CASTPGSGNTIYF. CDR3 coding DNA: TGTGCCAGCACCCCGGGCTCTGGAAACACCATATATTTT.

V usage is TRBV27 and J usage is TRBJ2-6; a possible D gene is TRBD1 (6 bases). The CDR3 is made up of 18 amino acids. The germline gives CDR1 MNHEY, CDR2 SMNVEV (reference sequence). V shed 5 bases and J shed 0 bases, with 17 bases lying between them. Written as DNA, the CDR3 is TGTGCCAGCAGTCCCAAAAGACAGGTTAGCTCTGGGGCCAACGTCCTGACTTTC. Encoded protein: CASSPKRQVSSGANVLTF. The variable domain in full, completed from reference TRBV27 and TRBJ2-6, reads EAQVTQNPRYLITVTGKKLTVTCSQNMNHEYMSWYRQDPGLGLRQIYYSMNVEVTDKGDVPEGYKVSRKEKRNFPLILESPSPNQTSLYFCASSPKRQVSSGANVLTFGAGSRLTVL.

The CDR3 region has the DNA TGTGCCAGCTCACGTTCCAGGGAGATTGGATCACCCCTCCACTTT. This codes for CASSRSREIGSPLHF. The chain couples TRBV18 to TRBJ1-6; possible D gene TRBD1, 5 bases. Germline loops: CDR1 KGHSH, CDR2 LQKENI. The CDR3 runs 15 residues. V lost 4 bases and J 10 bases, leaving 17 bases between the germline ends.

The V and J genes are TRBV9 and TRBJ1-4; no firm D call. There are 15 residues in the CDR3. CDR1 is SGDLS and CDR2 is YYNGEE in the germline V gene. V was shortened by 4 bases and J by 0 bases, with 10 bases between the two germline ends. Here the CDR3 reads CASSNAGATNEKLFF. The CDR3 region has the DNA TGTGCCAGCAGCAACGCAGGAGCAACTAATGAAAAACTGTTTTTT.

This clone has a handful of counts. The gene calls are TRBV30 and TRBJ2-2, with D tentatively TRBD1 (5 bases). The CDR3 extends over 15 amino acids. CDR1 GTSNPN and CDR2 SVGIG come from the germline V gene (reference sequence). The germline V and J ends were trimmed by 0 bases and 4 bases, with 12 bases remaining between them. CDR3 coding DNA: TGTGCCTGGAGTGTTGTCGCAGGGTTCACCGGGGAGCTGTTTTTT. Its protein is CAWSVVAGFTGELFF.

There are a few counts of this clone. This rearrangement joins TRBV5-1 to TRBJ1-3; a weak D match, TRBD1 (6 bases). CDR3 length equals 18 residues. Germline CDR1 SGHRS, CDR2 YFSETQ. V was shortened by 5 bases and J by 1 base, with 22 bases between the two germline ends. CDR3: CASRRTPGQHTSGNTIYF. Written as DNA, the CDR3 is TGCGCCAGCAGACGAACCCCGGGACAACATACATCTGGAAACACCATATATTTT.

This chain connects TRBV11-3 to TRBJ2-3; TRBD2 aligns across 8 bases. The V and J ends lost 5 bases and 8 bases, in that order; junction bases with no gene match: 9. Looked up from germline, CDR1 is SGHNT and CDR2 is YENEEA. CDR3 length: 14 amino acids. DNA for the CDR3: TGTGCCAGCAGCCTTGGACTAGCTGGGTCTACGCAGTATTTT. Translation gives CASSLGLAGSTQYF.

The rearrangement links TRBV13 to TRBJ1-1; 7 nucleotides match TRBD1. V shed 5 bases and J 0 bases; nucleotides not matched to a gene: 6. Germline V gene data show CDR1 as PRHDT and CDR2 as FYEKMQ (reference sequence). CDR3 length: 15 amino acids. CDR3 coding DNA: TGTGCCAGCAGCCAGGGACAGCTCATGAACACTGAAGCTTTCTTT. Residues: CASSQGQLMNTEAFF.